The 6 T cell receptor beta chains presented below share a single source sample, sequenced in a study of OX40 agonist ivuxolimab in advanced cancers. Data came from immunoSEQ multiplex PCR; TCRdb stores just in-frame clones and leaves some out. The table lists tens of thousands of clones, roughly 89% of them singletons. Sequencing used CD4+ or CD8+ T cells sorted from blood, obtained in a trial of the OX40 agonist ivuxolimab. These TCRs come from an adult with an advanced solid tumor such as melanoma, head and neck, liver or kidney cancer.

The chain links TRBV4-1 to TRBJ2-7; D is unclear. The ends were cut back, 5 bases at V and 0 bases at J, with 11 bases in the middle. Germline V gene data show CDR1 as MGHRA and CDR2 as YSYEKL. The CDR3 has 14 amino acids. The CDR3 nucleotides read TGCGCCAGCAGCTCACGACACGACTCCTACGAGCAGTACTTC. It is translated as CASSSRHDSYEQYF.

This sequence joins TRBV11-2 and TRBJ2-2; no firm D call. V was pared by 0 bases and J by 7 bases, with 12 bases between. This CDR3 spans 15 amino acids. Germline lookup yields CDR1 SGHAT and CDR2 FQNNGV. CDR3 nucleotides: TGTGCCAGCAGCTTAGATATCTGGGAAAGCGGGGAGCTGTTTTTT. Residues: CASSLDIWESGELFF.

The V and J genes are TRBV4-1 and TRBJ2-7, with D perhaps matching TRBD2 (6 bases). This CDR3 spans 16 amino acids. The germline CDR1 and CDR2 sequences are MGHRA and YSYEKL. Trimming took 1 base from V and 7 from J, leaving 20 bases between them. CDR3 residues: CASSQVVGLRAGEQYF. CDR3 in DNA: TGCGCCAGCAGCCAAGTAGTGGGACTCAGGGCAGGGGAGCAGTACTTC.

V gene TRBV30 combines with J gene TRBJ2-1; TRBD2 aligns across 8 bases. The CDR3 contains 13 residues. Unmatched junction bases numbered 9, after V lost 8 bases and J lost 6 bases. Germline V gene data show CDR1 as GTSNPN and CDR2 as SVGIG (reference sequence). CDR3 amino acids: CALSGTRANEQFF. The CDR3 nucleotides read TGTGCCCTCTCCGGGACTAGGGCCAATGAGCAGTTCTTC.

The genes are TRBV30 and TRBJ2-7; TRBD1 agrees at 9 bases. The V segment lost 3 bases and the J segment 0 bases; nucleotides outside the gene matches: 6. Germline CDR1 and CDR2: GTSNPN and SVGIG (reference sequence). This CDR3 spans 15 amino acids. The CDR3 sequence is CAWSLRQGVSYEQYF. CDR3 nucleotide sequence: TGTGCCTGGAGCCTTCGACAGGGGGTCTCCTACGAGCAGTACTTC.

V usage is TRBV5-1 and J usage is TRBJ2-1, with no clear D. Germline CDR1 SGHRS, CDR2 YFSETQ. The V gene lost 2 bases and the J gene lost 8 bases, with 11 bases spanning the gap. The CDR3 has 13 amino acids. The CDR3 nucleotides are TGCGCCAGCAGCTTTAACCGTGTTTATGAGCAGTTCTTC. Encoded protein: CASSFNRVYEQFF.